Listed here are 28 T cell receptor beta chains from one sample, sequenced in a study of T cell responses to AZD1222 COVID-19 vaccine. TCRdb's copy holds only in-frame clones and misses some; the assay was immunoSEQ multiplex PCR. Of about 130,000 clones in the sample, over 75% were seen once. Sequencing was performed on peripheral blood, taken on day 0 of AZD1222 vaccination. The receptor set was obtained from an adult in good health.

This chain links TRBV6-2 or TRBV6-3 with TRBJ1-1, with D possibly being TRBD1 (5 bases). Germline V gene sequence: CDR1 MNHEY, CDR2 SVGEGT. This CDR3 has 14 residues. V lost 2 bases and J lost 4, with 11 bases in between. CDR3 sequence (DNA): TGTGCCAGCAGTTACGGGCAGGGCGCCACTGAAGCTTTCTTT. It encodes CASSYGQGATEAFF.

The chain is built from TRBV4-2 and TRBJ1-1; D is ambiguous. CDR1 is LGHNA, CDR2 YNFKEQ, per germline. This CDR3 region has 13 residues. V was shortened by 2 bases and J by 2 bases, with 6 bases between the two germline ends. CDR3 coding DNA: TGTGCCAGCAGCCAAACAGAAAACACTGAAGCTTTCTTT. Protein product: CASSQTENTEAFF.

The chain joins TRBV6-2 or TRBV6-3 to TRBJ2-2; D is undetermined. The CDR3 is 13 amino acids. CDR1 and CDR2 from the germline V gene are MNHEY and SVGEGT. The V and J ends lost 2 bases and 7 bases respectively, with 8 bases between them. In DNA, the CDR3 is TGTGCCAGCAGTTACGGGTCGGTCGGGGAGCTGTTTTTT. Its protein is CASSYGSVGELFF.

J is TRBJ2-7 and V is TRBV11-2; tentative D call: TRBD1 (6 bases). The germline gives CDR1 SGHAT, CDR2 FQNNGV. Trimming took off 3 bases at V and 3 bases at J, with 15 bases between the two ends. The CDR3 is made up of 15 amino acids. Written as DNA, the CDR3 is TGTGCCAGCAGCTTTTCCACAGGGACCTACTACGAGCAGTACTTC. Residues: CASSFSTGTYYEQYF.

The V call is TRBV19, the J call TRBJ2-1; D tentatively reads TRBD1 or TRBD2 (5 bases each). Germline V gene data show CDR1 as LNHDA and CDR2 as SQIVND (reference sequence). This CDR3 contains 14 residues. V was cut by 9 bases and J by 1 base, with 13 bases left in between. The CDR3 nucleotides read TGTGCCAGCCGGGACGTACAATCCTACAATGAGCAGTTCTTC. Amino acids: CASRDVQSYNEQFF.

The CDR3 region is CAISERVGTGYGYTF. In DNA form, the CDR3 reads TGTGCCATCAGTGAGAGGGTTGGGACAGGGTATGGCTACACCTTC. This chain uses TRBV10-3 with TRBJ1-2; TRBD1 matches 9 bases. J was trimmed by 5 bases and V by 2 bases; bases with no gene match: 6. Germline CDR1 and CDR2: ENHRY and SYGVKD. The CDR3 length is 15 residues.

The CDR3 spells CASSQLAGPGELFF. In DNA form, the CDR3 reads TGCGCCAGCAGCCAGCTAGCGGGTCCCGGGGAGCTGTTTTTT. The chain has TRBV4-3 and TRBJ2-2; TRBD2 matches at 8 bases. The CDR3 is made up of 14 amino acids. V dropped 3 bases and J dropped 6; count of bases not matched to a gene: 3. Germline CDR1 reads LGHNA; CDR2 reads YSLEER.

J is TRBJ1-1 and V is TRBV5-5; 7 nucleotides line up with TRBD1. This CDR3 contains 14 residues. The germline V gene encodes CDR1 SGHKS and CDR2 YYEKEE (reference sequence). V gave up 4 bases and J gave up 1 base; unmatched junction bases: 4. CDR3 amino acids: CASSPHRGNTEAFF. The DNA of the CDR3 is TGTGCCAGCAGCCCTCACAGGGGGAACACTGAAGCTTTCTTT.

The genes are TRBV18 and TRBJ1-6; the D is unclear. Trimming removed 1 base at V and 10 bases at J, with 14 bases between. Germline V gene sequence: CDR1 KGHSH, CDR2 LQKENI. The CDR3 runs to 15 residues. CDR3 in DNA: TGTGCCAGCTCACCACTGCACAGCAAGGACTCACCCCTCCACTTT. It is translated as CASSPLHSKDSPLHF.

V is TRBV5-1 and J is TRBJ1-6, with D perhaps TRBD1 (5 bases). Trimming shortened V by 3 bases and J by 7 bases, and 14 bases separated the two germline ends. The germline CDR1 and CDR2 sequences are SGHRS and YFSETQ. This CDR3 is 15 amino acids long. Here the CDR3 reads CASSSGTPGNSPLHF. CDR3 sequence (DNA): TGCGCCAGCAGCTCTGGGACTCCGGGGAATTCACCCCTCCACTTT. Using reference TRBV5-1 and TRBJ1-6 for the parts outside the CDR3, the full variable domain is KAGVTQTPRYLIKTRGQQVTLSCSPISGHRSVSWYQQTPGQGLQFLFEYFSETQRNKGNFPGRFSGRQFSNSRSEMNVSTLELGDSALYLCASSSGTPGNSPLHFGNGTRLTVT.

The CDR3 nucleotides read TGTGCCAGCAGCTCGGGACAGGGGAAGTATGGCTACACCTTC. It translates to CASSSGQGKYGYTF. The chain links TRBV7-9 to TRBJ1-2, with 10 bases that match TRBD1. Trimming took 4 bases from V and 5 from J; bases not matched to a gene: 4. The CDR3 has 14 residues. Germline CDR1 is SEHNR and CDR2 is FQNEAQ (reference sequence).

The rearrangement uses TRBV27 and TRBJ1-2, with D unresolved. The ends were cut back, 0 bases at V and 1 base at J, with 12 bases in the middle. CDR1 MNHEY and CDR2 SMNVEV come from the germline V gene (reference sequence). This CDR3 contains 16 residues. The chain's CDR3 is CASSLSPQPRNYGYTF. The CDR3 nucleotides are TGTGCCAGCAGTTTATCCCCACAGCCTCGTAACTATGGCTACACCTTC.

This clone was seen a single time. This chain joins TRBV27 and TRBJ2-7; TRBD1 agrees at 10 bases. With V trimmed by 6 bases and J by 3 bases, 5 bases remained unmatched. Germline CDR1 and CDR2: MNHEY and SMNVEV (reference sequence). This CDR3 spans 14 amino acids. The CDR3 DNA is TGTGCCAGCAGCACCGGGACAGGGGTCTACGAGCAGTACTTC. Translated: CASSTGTGVYEQYF.

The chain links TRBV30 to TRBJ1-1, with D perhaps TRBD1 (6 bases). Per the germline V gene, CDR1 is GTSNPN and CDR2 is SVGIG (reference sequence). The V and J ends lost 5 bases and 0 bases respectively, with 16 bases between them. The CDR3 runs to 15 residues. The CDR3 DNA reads TGTGCCTGGGGACGTGTCAGGGACATGAACACTGAAGCTTTCTTT. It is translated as CAWGRVRDMNTEAFF.

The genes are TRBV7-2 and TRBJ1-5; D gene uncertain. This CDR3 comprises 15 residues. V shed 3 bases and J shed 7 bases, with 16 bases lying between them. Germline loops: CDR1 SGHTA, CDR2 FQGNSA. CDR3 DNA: TGTGCCAGCAGCTTGGGTCATGGGTCCGAGCAGCCCCAGCATTTT. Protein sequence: CASSLGHGSEQPQHF.

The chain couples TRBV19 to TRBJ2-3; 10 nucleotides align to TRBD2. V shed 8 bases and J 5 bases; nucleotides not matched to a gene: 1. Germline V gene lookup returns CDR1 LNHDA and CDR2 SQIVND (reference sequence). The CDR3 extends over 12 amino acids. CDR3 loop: CASRLAGDTQYF. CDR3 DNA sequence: TGTGCCAGTCGACTAGCGGGAGATACGCAGTATTTT.

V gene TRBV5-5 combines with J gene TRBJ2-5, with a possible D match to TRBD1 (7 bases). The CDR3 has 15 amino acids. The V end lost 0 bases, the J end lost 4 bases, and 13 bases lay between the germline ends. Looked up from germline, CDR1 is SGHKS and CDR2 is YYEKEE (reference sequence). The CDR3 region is CASSLVSRGVETQYF. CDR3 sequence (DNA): TGTGCCAGCAGCTTGGTTTCCAGGGGGGTAGAGACCCAGTACTTC.

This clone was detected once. Here the CDR3 DNA reads TGCGCCAGCAGGATAGCGGGGAGCTCCTACGAGCAGTACTTC. Translated, it gives CASRIAGSSYEQYF. V gene TRBV5-1 combines with J gene TRBJ2-7; 8 bases are shared with TRBD2. The ends lost 5 bases at V and 0 bases at J; junction bases unmatched: 4. The CDR3 runs 14 residues. Germline CDR1 is SGHRS and CDR2 is YFSETQ.

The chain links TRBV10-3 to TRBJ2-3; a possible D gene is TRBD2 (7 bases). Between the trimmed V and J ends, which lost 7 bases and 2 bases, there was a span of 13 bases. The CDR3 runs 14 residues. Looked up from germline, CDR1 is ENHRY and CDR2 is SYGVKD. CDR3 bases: TGTGCCATCACGGCGGGGGCCTACACAGATACGCAGTATTTT. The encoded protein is CAITAGAYTDTQYF.

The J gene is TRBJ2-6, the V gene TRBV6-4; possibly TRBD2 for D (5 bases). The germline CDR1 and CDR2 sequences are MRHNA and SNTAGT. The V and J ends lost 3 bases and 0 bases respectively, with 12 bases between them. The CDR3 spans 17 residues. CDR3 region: CASSEAGSLSGANVLTF. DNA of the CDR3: TGTGCCAGCAGTGAGGCGGGTTCCCTCTCTGGGGCCAACGTCCTGACTTTC.

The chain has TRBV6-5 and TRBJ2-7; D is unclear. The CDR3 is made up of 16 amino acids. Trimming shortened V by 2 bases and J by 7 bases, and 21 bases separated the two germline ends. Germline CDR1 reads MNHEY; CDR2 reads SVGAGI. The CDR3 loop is CASSYLSTLGGREQYF. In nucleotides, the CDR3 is TGTGCCAGCAGTTACCTATCGACTTTGGGCGGCCGGGAGCAGTACTTC.

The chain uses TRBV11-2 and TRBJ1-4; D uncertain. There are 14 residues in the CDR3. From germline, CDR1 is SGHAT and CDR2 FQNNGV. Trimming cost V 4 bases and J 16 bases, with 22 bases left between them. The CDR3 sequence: CASSSKAGQVLRFF. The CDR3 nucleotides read TGTGCCAGCAGCTCCAAAGCGGGCCAGGTCTTAAGGTTTTTT.

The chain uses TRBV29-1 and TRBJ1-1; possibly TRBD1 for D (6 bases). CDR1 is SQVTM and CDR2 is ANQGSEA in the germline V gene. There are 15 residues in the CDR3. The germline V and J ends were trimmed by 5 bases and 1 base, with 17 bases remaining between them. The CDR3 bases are TGCAGCGTTATACGGCCGGGACACGCGAACACTGAAGCTTTCTTT. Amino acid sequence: CSVIRPGHANTEAFF.

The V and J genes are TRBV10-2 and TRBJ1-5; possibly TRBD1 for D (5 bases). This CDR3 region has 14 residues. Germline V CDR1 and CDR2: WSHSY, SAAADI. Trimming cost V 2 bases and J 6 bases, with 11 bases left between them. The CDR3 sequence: CASSESGGAQPQHF. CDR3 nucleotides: TGCGCCAGCAGTGAGAGTGGGGGTGCTCAGCCCCAGCATTTT.

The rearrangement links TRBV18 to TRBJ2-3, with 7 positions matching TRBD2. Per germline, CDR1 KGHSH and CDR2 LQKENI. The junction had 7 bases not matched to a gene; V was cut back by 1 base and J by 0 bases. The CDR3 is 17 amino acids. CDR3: CASSPLSGGASTDTQYF. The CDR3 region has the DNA TGTGCCAGCTCACCACTCTCGGGGGGAGCAAGCACAGATACGCAGTATTTT.

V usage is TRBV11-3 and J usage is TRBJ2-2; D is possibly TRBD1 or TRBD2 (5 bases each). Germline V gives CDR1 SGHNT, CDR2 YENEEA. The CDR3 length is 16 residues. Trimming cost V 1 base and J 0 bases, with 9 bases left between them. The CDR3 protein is CASSLGRGANTGELFF. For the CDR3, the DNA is TGTGCCAGCAGCTTAGGACGGGGCGCGAACACCGGGGAGCTGTTTTTT.

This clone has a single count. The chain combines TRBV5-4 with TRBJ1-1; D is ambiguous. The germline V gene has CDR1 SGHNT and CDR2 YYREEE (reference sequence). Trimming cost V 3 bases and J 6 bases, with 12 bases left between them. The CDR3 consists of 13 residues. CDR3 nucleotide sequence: TGTGCCAGCAGCTCCGACCCATTTGCTGAAGCTTTCTTT. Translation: CASSSDPFAEAFF.

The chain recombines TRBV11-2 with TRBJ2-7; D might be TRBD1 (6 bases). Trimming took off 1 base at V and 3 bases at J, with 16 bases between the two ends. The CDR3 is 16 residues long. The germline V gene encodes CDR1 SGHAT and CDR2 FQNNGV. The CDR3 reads CASSLGPGGQYYEQYF. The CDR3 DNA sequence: TGTGCCAGCAGCTTAGGTCCGGGCGGACAGTACTACGAGCAGTACTTC. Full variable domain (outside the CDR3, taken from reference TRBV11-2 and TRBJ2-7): EAGVAQSPRYKIIEKRQSVAFWCNPISGHATLYWYQQILGQGPKLLIQFQNNGVVDDSQLPKDRFSAERLKGVDSTLKIQPAKLEDSAVYLCASSLGPGGQYYEQYFGPGTRLTVT.